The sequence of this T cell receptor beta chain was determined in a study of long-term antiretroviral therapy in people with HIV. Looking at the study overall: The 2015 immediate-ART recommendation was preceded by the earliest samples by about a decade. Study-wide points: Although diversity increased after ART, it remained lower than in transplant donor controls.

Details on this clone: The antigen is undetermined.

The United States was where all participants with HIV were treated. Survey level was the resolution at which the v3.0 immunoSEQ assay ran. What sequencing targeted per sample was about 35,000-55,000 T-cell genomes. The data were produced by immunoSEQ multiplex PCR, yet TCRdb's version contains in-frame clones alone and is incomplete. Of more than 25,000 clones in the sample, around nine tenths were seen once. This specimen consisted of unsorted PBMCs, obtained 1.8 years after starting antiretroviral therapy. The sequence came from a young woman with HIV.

The CDR3 DNA is TGTGCCAGCAGCGTAGATTCTGGGGGCCAAGAGACCCAGTACTTC. This gives the protein CASSVDSGGQETQYF. The chain uses TRBV9 and TRBJ2-5, with D perhaps being TRBD1 or TRBD2 (5 bases each). The CDR3 contains 15 residues. V was pared by 0 bases and J by 1 base, with 10 bases between. Germline V gene data show CDR1 as SGDLS and CDR2 as YYNGEE.